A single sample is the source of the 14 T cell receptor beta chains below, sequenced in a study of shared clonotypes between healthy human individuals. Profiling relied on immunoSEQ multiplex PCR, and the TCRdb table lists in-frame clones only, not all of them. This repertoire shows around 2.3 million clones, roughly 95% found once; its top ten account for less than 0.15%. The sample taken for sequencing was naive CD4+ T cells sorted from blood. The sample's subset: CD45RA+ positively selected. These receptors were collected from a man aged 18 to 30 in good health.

CDR3 bases: TGTGCCAGCAGTTACGCCCCCGGGACAGGGAGCTACGAGCAGTACTTC. Translating it yields CASSYAPGTGSYEQYF. The chain couples TRBV6-6 to TRBJ2-7; 9 bases agree with TRBD1. The CDR3 consists of 16 residues. Germline trimming cut 2 bases from V and 3 bases from J; bases unmatched to any gene: 8. Per the germline V gene, CDR1 is MNHNY and CDR2 is SVGAGI (reference sequence).

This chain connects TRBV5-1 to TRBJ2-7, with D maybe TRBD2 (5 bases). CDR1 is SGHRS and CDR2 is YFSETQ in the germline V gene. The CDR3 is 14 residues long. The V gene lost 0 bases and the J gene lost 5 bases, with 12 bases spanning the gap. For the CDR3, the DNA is TGCGCCAGCAGCTTGGAAGTAGCGACCCACGAGCAGTACTTC. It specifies CASSLEVATHEQYF.

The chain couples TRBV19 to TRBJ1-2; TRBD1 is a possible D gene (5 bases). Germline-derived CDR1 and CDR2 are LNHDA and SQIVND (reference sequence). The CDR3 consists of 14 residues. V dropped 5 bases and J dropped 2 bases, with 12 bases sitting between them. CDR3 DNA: TGTGCCAGTAGTCTCTTGGGGGGAAACTATGGCTACACCTTC. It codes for CASSLLGGNYGYTF.

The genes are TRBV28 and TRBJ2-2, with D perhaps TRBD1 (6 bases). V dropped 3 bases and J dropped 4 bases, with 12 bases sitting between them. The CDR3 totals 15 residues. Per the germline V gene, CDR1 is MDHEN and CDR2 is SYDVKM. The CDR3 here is CASSFGQLSTGELFF. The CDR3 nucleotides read TGTGCCAGCAGTTTTGGACAGTTGAGCACCGGGGAGCTGTTTTTT.

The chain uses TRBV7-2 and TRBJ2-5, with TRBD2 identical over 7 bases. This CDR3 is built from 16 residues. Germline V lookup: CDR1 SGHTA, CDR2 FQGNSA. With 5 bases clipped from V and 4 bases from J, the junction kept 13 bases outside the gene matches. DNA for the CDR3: TGTGCCAGCAGCCGACTTAATGGGGGAGGGCGAGAGACCCAGTACTTC. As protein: CASSRLNGGGRETQYF.

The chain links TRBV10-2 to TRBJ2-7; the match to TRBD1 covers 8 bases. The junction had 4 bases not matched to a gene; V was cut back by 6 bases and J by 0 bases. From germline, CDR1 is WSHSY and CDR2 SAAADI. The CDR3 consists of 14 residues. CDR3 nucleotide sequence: TGCGCCAGCAGGGGACAGGCAAGCTCCTACGAGCAGTACTTC. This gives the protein CASRGQASSYEQYF.

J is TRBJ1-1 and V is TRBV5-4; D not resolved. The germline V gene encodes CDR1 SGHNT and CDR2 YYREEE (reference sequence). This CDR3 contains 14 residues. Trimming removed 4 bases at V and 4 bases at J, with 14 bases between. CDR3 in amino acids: CASSQVSKTTEAFF. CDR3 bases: TGTGCCAGCAGCCAAGTGAGTAAGACCACTGAAGCTTTCTTT.

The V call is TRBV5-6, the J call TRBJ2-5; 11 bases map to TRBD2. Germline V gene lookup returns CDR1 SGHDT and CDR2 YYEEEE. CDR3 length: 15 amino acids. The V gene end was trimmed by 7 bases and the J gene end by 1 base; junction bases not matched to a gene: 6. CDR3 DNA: TGTGCCAGCTGTCGACTAGCGGGAACCCAAGAGACCCAGTACTTC. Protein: CASCRLAGTQETQYF.

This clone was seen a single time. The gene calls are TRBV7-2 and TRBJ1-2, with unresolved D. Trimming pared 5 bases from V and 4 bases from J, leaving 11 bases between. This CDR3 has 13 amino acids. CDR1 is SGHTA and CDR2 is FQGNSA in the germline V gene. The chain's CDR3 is CASSPDWVYGYTF. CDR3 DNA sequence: TGTGCCAGCAGCCCAGATTGGGTCTATGGCTACACCTTC.

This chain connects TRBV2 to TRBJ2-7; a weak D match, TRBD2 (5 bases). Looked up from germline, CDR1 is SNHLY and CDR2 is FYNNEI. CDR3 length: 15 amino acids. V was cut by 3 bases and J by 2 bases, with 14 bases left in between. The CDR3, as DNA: TGTGCCAGCAGTGAGCTAGCTTCATTGGCCTACGAGCAGTACTTC. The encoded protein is CASSELASLAYEQYF.

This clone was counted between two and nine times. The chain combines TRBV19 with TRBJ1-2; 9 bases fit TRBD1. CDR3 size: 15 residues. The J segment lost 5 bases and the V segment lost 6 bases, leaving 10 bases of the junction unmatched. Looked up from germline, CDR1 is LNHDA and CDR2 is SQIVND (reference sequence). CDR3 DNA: TGTGCCAGTAGGATATCCTGGGGACAGGGATATGGCTACACCTTC. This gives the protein CASRISWGQGYGYTF.

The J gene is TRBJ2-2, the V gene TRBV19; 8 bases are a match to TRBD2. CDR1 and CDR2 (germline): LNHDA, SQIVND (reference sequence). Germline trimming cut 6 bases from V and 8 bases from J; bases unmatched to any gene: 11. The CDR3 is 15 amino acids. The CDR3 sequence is CASSSVLAAAGELFF. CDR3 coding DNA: TGTGCCAGTAGCTCGGTACTAGCGGCAGCAGGGGAGCTGTTTTTT.

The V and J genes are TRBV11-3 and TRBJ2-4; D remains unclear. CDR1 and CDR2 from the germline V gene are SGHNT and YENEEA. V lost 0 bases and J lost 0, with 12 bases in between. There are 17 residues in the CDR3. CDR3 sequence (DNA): TGTGCCAGCAGCTTAGAGGCGAGCCGTCTAGCCAAAAACATTCAGTACTTC. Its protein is CASSLEASRLAKNIQYF.

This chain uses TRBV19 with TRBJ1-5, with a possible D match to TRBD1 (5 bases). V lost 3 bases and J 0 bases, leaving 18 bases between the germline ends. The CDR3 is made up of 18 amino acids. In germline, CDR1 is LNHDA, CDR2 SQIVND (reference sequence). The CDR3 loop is CASSITGLTVASNQPQHF. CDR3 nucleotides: TGTGCCAGTAGTATTACAGGTCTTACTGTCGCTAGCAATCAGCCCCAGCATTTT.